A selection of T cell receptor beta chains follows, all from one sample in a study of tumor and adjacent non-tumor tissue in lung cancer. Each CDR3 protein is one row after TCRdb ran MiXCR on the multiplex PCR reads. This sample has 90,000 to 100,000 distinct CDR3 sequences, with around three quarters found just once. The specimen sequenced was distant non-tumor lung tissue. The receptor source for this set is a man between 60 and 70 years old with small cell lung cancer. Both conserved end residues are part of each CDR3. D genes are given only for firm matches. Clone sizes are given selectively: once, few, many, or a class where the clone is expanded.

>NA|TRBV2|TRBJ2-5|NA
CASMPEGETQYF
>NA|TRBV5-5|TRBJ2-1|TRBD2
CVSRSGTSGTLLSRENKQFF
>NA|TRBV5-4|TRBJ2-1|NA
CASSLDGSSLTYNEQFF
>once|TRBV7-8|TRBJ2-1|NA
CASSFVILADEQFF
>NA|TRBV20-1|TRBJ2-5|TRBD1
CNAKPTGGGQETQYF
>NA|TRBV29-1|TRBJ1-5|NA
CSVVDGLGNQPQHF
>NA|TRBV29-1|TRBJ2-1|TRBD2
CSVEDMRERLNEQFF
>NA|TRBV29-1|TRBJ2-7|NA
CSAYLNYVQYF
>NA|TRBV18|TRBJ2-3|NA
CASSTGFADTQYF
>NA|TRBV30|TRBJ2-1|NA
CVWSDRNDEQFF